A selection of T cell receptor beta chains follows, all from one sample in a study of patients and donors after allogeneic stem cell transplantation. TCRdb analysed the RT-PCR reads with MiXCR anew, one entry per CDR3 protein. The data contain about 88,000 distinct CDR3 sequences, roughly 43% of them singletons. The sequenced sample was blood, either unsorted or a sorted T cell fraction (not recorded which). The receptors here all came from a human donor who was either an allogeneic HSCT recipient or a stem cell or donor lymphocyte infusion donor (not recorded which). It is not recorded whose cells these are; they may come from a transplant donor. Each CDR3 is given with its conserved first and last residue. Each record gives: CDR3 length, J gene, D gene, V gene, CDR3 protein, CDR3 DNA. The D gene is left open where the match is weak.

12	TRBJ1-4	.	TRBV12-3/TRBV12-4	CASSFSLGKLFF	TGTGCCAGCAGTTTTAGTTTGGGAAAACTGTTTTTT
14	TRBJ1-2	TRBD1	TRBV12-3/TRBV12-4	CASSLSTGVSGYTF	TGTGCCAGCAGTCTGAGCACAGGGGTCAGCGGCTACACCTTC
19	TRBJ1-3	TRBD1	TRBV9	CASSLVPGQGTKTGNTIYF	TGTGCCAGCAGCCTGGTCCCGGGACAGGGGACGAAAACTGGAAACACCATATATTTT
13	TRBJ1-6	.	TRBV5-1	CASRGSDNSPLHF	TGCGCCAGCAGGGGGTCGGATAATTCACCCCTCCACTTT
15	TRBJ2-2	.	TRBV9	CASSVAGSRTGELFF	TGTGCCAGCAGCGTCGCCGGGTCCCGCACCGGGGAGCTGTTTTTT
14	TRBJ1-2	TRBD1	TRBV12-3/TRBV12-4	CASSSQDRGYGYTF	TGTGCCAGCAGTTCCCAGGACAGGGGTTATGGCTACACCTTC
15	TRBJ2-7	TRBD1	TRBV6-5	CASSPGPGQRNEQYF	TGTGCCAGCAGCCCGGGCCCGGGACAGCGGAACGAGCAGTACTTC
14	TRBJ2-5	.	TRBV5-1	CASSLGGIQETQYF	TGCGCCAGCAGCTTGGGGGGCATACAAGAGACCCAGTACTTC
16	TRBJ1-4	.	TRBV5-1	CASSPTGIPTNEKLFF	TGCGCCAGCAGCCCGACGGGGATTCCAACTAATGAAAAACTGTTTTTT
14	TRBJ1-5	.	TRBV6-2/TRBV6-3	CASSYPASNQPQHF	TGTGCCAGCAGTTACCCGGCAAGCAATCAGCCCCAGCATTTT
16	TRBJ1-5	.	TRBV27	CASSLTMSGSNQPQHF	TGTGCCAGCAGTTTAACGATGTCGGGTAGCAATCAGCCCCAGCATTTT
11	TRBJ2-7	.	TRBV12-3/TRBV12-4	CASRRAGEQYF	TGTGCCAGCAGGAGGGCCGGGGAGCAGTACTTC
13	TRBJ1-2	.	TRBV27	CASSFQGQYGYTF	TGTGCCAGCAGTTTCCAGGGGCAGTATGGCTACACCTTC
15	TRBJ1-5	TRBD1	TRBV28	CASARQGFSNQPQHF	TGTGCCAGCGCCCGACAGGGTTTTAGCAATCAGCCCCAGCATTTT
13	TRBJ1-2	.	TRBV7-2	CASSLKGAYGYTF	TGTGCCAGCAGCTTAAAGGGTGCCTATGGCTACACCTTC
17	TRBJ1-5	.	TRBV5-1	CASSPTLTDSNNQPQHF	TGCGCCAGCAGCCCTACTCTTACCGACAGCAACAATCAGCCCCAGCATTTT
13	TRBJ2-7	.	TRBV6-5	CASSYAGLYEQYF	TGTGCCAGCAGTTACGCTGGACTCTACGAGCAGTACTTC
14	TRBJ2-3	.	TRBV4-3	CASSQDRPTDTQYF	TGCGCCAGCAGCCAAGATCGTCCCACAGATACGCAGTATTTT